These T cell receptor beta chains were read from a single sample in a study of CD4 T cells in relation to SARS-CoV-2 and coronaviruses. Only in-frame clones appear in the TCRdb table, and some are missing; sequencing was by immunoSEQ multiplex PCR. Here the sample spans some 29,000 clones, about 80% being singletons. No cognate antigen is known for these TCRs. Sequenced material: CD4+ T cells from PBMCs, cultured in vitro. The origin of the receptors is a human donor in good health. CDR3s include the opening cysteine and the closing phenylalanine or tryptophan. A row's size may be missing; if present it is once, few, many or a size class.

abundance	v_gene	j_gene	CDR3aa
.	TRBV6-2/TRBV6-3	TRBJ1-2	CASSYPERTRGYTF
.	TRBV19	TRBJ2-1	CASSVDYQSWNEQFF
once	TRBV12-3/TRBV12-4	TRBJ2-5	CASSYRGWETQYF
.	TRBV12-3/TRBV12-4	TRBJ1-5	CASSLGQDQPQHF
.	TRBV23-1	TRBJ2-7	CASSQSRFARASHYEQYF
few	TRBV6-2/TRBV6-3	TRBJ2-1	CASSYSWQYRSNEQFF
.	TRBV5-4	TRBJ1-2	CASSLTGGNYGYTF
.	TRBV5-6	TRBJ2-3	CASSALLAGGGDTQYF
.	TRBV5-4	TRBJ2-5	CASSPNMEETQYF
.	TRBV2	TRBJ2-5	CASSFGPLGETQYF
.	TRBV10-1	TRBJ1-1	CASSDPNTEAFF
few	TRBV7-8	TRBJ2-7	CASSPIAGTGSYEQYF
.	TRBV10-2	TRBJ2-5	CASSEVTPKTQYF
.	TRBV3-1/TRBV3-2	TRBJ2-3	CASSQGGTDTQYF
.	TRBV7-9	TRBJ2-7	CASTPLTDRTSYEQYF
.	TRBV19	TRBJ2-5	CASSASGGQETQYF
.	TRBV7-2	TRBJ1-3	CASSSGRPSSGNTIYF
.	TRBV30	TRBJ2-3	CAWSQGQSTDTQYF